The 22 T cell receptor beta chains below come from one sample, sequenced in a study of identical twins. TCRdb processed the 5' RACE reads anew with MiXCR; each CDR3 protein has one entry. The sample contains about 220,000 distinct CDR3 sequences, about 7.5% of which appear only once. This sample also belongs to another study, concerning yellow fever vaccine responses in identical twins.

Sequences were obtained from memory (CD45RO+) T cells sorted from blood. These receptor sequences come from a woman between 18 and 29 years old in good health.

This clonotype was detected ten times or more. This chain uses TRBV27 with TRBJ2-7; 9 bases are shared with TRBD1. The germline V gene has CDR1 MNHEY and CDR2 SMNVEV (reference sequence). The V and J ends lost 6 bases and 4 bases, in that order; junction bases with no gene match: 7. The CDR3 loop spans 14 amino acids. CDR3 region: CASRPGTGLYEQYF. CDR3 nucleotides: TGTGCCAGCAGGCCCGGGACAGGGTTGTACGAGCAGTACTTC.

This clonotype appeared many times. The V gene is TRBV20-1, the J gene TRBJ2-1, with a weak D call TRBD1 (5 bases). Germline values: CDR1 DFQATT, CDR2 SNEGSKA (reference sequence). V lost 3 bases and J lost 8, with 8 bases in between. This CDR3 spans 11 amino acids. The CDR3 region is CSARARDEQFF. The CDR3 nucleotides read TGCAGTGCTAGGGCCAGGGATGAGCAGTTCTTC.

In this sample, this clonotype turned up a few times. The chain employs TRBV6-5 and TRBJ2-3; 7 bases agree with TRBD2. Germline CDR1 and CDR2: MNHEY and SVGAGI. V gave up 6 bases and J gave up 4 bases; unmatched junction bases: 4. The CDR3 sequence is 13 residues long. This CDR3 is CASSYAGADTQYF. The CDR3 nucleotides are TGTGCCAGCAGCTACGCGGGGGCAGATACGCAGTATTTT.

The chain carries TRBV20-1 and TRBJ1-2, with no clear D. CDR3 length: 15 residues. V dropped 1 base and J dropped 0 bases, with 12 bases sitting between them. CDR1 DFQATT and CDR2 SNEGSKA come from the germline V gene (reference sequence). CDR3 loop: CSARGGAEANYGYTF. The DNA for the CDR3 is TGCAGTGCTAGAGGTGGAGCCGAAGCTAACTATGGCTACACCTTC.

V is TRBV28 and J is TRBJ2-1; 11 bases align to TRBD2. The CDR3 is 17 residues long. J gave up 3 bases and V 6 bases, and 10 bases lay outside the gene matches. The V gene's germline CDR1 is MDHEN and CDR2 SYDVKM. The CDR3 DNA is TGTGCCAGCAGACCACCGCCACTAGCGGGGGACTACAATGAGCAGTTCTTC. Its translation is CASRPPPLAGDYNEQFF.

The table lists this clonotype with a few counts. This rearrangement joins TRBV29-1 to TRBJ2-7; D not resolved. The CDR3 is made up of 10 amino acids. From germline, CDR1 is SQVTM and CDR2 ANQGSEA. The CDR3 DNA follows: TGCAGTAGAGAGGACTACGAGCAGTACTTC. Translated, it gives CSREDYEQYF.

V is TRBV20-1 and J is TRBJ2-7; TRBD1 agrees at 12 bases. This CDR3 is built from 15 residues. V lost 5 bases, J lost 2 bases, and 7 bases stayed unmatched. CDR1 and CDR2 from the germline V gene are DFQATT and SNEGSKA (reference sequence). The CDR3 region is CSAATGTGGPYEQYF. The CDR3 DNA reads TGCAGTGCTGCCACCGGGACAGGGGGCCCCTACGAGCAGTACTTC.

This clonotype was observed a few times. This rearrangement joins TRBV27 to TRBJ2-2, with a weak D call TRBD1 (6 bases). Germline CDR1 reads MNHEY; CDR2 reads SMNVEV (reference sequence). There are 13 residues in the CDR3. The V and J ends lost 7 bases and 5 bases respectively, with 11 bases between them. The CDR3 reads CASTSRGTGELFF. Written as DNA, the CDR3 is TGTGCCAGCACTTCAAGGGGGACCGGGGAGCTGTTTTTT.

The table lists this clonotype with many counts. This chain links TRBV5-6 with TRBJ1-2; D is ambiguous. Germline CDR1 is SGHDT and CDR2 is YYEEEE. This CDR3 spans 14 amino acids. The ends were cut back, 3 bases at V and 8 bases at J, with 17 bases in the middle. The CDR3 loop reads CASSSPARLEGYTF. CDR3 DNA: TGTGCCAGCAGCTCCCCCGCGAGATTGGAGGGCTACACCTTC.

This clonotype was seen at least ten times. The CDR3 DNA sequence: TGCAGCGTGGATGGACTCCAAGGCGGAACTGAAGCTTTCTTT. This encodes CSVDGLQGGTEAFF. The gene calls are TRBV29-1 and TRBJ1-1; D unresolved. Trimming cost V 6 bases and J 5 bases, with 19 bases left between them. Germline CDR1 SQVTM, CDR2 ANQGSEA. CDR3 length: 14 amino acids.

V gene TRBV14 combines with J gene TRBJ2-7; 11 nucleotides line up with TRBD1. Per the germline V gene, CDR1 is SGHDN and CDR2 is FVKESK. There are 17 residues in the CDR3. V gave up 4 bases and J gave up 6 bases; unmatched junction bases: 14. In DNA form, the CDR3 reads TGTGCCAGCAGCCTAGAAGAAGCGGGACAGGGGGACAGCGAGCAGTACTTC. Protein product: CASSLEEAGQGDSEQYF.

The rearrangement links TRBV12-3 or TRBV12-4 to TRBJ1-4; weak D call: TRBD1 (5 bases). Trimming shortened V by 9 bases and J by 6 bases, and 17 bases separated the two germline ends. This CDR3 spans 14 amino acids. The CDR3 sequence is CASSPGRPDEKLFF. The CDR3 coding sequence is TGTGCCAGTAGCCCGGGACGGCCCGATGAAAAACTGTTTTTT.

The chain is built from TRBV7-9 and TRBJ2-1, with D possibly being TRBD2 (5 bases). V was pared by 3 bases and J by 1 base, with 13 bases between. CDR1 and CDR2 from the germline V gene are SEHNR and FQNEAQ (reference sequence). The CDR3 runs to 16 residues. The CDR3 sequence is CASSFKISGSYNEQFF. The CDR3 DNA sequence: TGTGCCAGCAGCTTTAAAATCTCGGGGTCCTACAATGAGCAGTTCTTC.

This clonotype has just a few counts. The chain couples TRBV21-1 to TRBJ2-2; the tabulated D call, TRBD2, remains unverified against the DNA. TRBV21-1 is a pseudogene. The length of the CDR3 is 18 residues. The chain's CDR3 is CASSTISSGRLCTGELFF. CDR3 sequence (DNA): TGTGCCAGCAGCACAATTTCTAGCGGGAGGTTGTGCACCGGGGAGCTGTTTTTT.

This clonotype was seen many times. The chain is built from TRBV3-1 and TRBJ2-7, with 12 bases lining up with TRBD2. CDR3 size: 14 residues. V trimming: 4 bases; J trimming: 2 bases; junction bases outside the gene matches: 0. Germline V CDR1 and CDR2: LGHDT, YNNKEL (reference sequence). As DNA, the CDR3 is TGTGCCAGCAGCCCTAGCGGGAGGGCCTACGAGCAGTACTTC. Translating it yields CASSPSGRAYEQYF.

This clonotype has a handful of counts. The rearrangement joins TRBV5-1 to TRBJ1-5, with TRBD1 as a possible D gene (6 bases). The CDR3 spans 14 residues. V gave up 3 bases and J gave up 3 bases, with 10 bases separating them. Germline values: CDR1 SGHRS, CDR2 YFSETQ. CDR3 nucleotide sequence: TGCGCCAGCAGCTGGGGGACACTCAATCAGCCCCAGCATTTT. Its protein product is CASSWGTLNQPQHF.

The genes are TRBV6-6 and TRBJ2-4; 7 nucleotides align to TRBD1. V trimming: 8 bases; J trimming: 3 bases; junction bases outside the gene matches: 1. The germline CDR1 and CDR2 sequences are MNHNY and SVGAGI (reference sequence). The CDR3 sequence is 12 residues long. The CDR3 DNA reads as TGTGCCAGCCGGACAGGCAAAAACATTCAGTACTTC. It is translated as CASRTGKNIQYF.

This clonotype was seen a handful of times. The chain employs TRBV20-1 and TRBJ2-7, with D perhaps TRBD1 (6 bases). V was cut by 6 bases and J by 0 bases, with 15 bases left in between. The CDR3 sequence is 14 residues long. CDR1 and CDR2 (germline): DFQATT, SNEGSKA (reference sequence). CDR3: CSADGQISSYEQYF. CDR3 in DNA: TGCAGTGCGGACGGACAGATCAGCTCCTACGAGCAGTACTTC.

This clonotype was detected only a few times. The chain's CDR3 is CASSPPTSGDVRYF. Here the CDR3 DNA reads TGTGCCAGCTCACCGCCGACTAGCGGAGACGTGCGCTACTTC. The chain couples TRBV18 to TRBJ2-4, with 9 nucleotides matching TRBD2. After removal of 3 bases from V and 16 bases from J, the junction contained 13 bases not matched to a gene. This CDR3 has 14 residues. Germline V gene sequence: CDR1 KGHSH, CDR2 LQKENI.

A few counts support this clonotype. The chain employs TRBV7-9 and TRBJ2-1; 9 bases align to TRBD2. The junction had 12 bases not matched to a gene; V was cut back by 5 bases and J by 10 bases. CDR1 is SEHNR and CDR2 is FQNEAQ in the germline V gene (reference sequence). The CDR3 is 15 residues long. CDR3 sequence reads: CASSPPAGGPWEQFF. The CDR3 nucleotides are TGTGCCAGCAGCCCCCCTGCGGGGGGGCCTTGGGAGCAGTTCTTC.

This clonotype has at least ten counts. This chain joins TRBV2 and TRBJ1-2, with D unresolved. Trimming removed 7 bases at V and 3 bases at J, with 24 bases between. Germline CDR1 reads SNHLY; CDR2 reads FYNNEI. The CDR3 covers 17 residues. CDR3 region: CASNRRAGFVVDYGYTF. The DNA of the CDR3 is TGTGCCAGCAACCGGCGGGCAGGTTTTGTAGTCGACTATGGCTACACCTTC. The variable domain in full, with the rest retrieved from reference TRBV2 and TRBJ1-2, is EPEVTQTPSHQVTQMGQEVILRCVPISNHLYFYWYRQILGQKVEFLVSFYNNEISEKSEIFDDQFSVERPDGSNFTLKIRSTKLEDSAMYFCASNRRAGFVVDYGYTFGSGTRLTVV.

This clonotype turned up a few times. Here the CDR3 DNA reads TGTGCCAGCAGCCAAGGCCTTACCTACAATGAGCAGTTCTTC. Its protein product is CASSQGLTYNEQFF. V and J are TRBV3-1 and TRBJ2-1; D not resolved. CDR3 length equals 14 residues. Germline V lookup: CDR1 LGHDT, CDR2 YNNKEL (reference sequence). Trimming left V 1 base short and J 2 bases short, with 6 bases between.